The present TCR beta chain was sequenced within a study of CD8+ T cells in alopecia areata (dated 2018 in TCRdb). At the level of the whole study: The treated patients took part in an open-label pilot trial in which moderate-to-severe alopecia areata was treated with oral tofacitinib at 5 to 10 mg twice daily. RNA came from the PAXgene miRNA kit for fixed scalp, the miRNeasy kit for PBMCs, and the RNeasy kit for mouse skin. Tofacitinib was given for 6 to 18 months, followed by 6 months of follow-up off drug to assess delayed response and recurrence. To study T cell clonal expansion in alopecia areata, the researchers applied high-throughput TCRbeta sequencing to both the C3H/HeJ mouse model and human patients. Scalp tissue and sorted CD4+ and CD8+ peripheral blood T cells from patchy and totalis/universalis alopecia areata patients and from healthy controls were covered by human TCRbeta sequencing. Biopsies were taken from tofacitinib-treated patients at baseline and again at 4 and 24 weeks into treatment, and several of those patients also had a later scalp biopsy. TCRbeta CDR3 regions were amplified by immunoSEQ multiplex PCR using 35 Vbeta forward and 13 Jbeta reverse primers. Clonality in the scalp was compared among normal scalp (n=4), patchy alopecia areata scalp (n=8), and alopecia totalis/universalis scalp (n=8).

This clone was picked up many times. What this receptor recognizes is not known. No base quality information exists; no much larger clone differs at one position. The library came from the immunoSEQ multiplex PCR assay. RNA was extracted from all samples and reverse transcribed into cDNA as template for TCR sequencing. SuperScript III was used to make first-strand cDNA, primed with a 2:1 mix of oligo-dT and random hexamers. A synthetic immune receptor repertoire was used to gauge amplification bias, and whatever bias remained was removed computationally. In the source study's methods: Raw reads were preprocessed to remove errors, and CDR3 was defined by IMGT conventions from the conserved cysteine to phenylalanine. Clonality was calculated as 1 minus Shannon entropy normalized by log2 of the number of productive unique TCRs. Whether scalp clones were CD4 or CD8 was inferred by matching scalp TCRbeta sequences against CD4 and CD8 repertoires sorted from blood. Here the immuneACCESS table is served through TCRdb, limited to in-frame sequences with V and J called. Missing clones are a known gap in these copies; in checked studies unresolved V genes cover under half, and the rest lacks a known reason. V, J and clone size are taken as reported in that table, and D and trimming were inferred from the DNA itself. The sample data list under 300,000 clones, and roughly two thirds of these were observed just once. Together, the top ten hold approximately 1.2% of the sample.

From a lookup of the germline V gene (reference sequence), CDR1 and CDR2 are GTSNPN and SVGIG. The cysteine opens and the phenylalanine closes a CDR3 of 13 amino acids. Solely the CDR3 DNA is kept, with 39 bases framed from the first base. A distance of 10 bases separates the germline ends of V and J, which lose 1 base and 6 bases respectively. Read against the paper, the sample's time point label means: baseline before oral tofacitinib. Lesional scalp punch biopsies and peripheral blood were obtained from alopecia areata patients. PBMCs were isolated by density centrifugation and stained for CD3, CD4 and CD8, and CD4+ and CD8+ T cells were sorted on a FACSAria. General conclusions and limits of the study: Compared with normal scalp, lesional scalp had higher clonality and more expanded CD8+ clones, particularly in alopecia totalis/universalis, a pattern that suggests antigenic drive. TCR sequences shared between patients were less clear than in mice, possibly partly because of HLA diversity in the patient population. Unlike mouse skin, which is dominated by gammadelta T cells, normal human skin has resident alphabeta T cells that are also sequenced, and this complicates analysis of the scalp TCR repertoire.

The sequence came from a human donor with alopecia areata. The sample in question was CD4+ T cells sorted from blood, obtained at week 0. The sequence is built from TRBV30 and TRBJ1-5; D gene: possibly TRBD1, on 6 matching bases. The DNA reads TGTGCCTGGAGTGAATCAGGGGCTCAGCCCCAGCATTTT. Its protein product is CAWSESGAQPQHF. The CDR3, completed at both ends by the reference TRBV30 and TRBJ1-5 genes, gives the full variable domain SQTIHQWPATLVQPVGSPLSLECTVEGTSNPNLYWYRQAAGRGLQLLFYSVGIGQISSEVPQNLSASRPQDRQFILSSKKLLLSDSGFYLCAWSESGAQPQHFGDGTRLSIL.